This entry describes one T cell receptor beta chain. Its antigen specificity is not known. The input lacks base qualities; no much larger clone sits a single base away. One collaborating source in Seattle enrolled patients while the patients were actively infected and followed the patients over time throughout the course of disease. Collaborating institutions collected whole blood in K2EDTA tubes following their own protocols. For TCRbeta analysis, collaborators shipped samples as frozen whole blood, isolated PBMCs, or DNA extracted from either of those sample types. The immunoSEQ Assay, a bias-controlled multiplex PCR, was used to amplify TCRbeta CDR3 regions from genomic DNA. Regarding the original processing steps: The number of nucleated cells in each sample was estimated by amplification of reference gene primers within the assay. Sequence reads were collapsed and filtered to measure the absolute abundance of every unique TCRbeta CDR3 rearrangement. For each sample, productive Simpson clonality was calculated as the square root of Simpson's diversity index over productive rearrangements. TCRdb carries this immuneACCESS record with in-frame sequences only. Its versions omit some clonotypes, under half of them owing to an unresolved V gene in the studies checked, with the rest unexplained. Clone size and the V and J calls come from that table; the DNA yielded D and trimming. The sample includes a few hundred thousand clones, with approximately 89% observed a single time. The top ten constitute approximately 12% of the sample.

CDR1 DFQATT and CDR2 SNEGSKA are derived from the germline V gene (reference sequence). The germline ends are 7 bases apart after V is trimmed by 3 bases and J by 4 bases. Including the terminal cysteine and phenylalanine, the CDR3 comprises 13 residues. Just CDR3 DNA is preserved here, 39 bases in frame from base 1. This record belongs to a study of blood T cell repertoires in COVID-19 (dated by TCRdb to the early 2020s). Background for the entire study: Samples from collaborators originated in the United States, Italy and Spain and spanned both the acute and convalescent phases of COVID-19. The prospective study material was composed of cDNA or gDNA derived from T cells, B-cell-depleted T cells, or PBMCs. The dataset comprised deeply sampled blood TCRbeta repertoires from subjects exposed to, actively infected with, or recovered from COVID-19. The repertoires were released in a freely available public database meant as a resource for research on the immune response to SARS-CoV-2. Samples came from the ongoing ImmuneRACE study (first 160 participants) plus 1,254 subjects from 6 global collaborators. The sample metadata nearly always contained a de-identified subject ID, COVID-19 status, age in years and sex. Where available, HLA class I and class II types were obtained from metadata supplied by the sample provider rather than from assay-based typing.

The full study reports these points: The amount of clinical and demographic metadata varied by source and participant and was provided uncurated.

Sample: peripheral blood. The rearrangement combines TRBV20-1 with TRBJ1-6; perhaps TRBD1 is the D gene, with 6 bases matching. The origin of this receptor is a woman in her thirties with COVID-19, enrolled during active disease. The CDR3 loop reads CSASQGYNSPLHF. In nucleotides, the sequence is TGCAGTGCTAGTCAGGGGTATAATTCACCCCTCCACTTT.